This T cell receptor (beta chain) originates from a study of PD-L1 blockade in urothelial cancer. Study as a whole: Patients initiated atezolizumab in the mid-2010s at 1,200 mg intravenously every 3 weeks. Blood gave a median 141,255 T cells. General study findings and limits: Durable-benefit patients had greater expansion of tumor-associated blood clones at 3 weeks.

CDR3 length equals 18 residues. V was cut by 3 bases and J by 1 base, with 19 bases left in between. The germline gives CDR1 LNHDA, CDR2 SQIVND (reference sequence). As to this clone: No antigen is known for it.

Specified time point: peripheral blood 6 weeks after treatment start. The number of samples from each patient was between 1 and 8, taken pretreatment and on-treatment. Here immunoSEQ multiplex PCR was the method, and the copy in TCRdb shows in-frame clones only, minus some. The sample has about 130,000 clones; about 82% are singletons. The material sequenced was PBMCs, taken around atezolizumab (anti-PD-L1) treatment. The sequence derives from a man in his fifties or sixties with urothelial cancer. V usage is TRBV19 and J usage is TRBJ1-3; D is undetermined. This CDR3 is CASSMEGWRTSSGNTIYF. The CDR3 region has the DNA TGTGCCAGTAGTATGGAGGGTTGGAGGACTTCTTCTGGAAACACCATATATTTT.